This T cell receptor (beta chain) came from a study of T cell responses to AZD1222 COVID-19 vaccine. Assay: immunoSEQ multiplex PCR; the TCRdb copy retains only in-frame clones and omits some. The sample carries approximately 100,000 clones, roughly nine tenths recorded once. Findings of the study overall: Two doses of AZD1222 preceded a rise in Spike-specific TCR breadth and depth. The repertoires were collected only after the peak T cell response. Spike was spanned by vaccine-associated CD4 TCRs, with dominance at 160-218 and 743-854. As reported, nearly half of all spike-specific TCRs target variant regions that are unmutated.

Worth noting for this clone: Its target is unknown.

Germline V lookup: CDR1 KGHSH, CDR2 LQKENI. This CDR3 comprises 14 residues. The V gene end was trimmed by 3 bases and the J gene end by 6 bases; junction bases not matched to a gene: 5. The chain recombines TRBV18 with TRBJ2-7; 10 nucleotides line up with TRBD2. This sequence originates from an adult in good health. Source: peripheral blood, taken on day 0 of AZD1222 vaccination. CDR3 coding DNA: TGTGCCAGCTCACCTCAAAGGACTAGCGGCGAGCAGTACTTC. Translation gives CASSPQRTSGEQYF.